The 10 T cell receptor beta chains below were found in one sample sequenced in a study of blood T cell repertoires in COVID-19. Libraries were prepared by immunoSEQ multiplex PCR; TCRdb keeps only in-frame clonotypes and omits some of them. The sample carries roughly 110,000 clones, approximately 89% recorded once. Input material: peripheral blood. These receptors came from a man between 50 and 59 years old with active or convalescent COVID-19.

The chain couples TRBV28 to TRBJ1-5, with 7 nucleotides matching TRBD1. The CDR3 length is 15 residues. J lost 2 bases, V lost 6 bases, and 7 bases had no gene match. CDR1 MDHEN and CDR2 SYDVKM come from the germline V gene. Here the CDR3 DNA reads TGTGCCAGCAGGCCGCGACAGGGAGGCAATCAGCCCCAGCATTTT. Translation gives CASRPRQGGNQPQHF.

The chain links TRBV10-3 to TRBJ2-7; 7 bases map to TRBD2. Per the germline V gene, CDR1 is ENHRY and CDR2 is SYGVKD. The length of the CDR3 is 12 residues. The V and J ends lost 10 bases and 2 bases, in that order; junction bases with no gene match: 5. CDR3 residues: CATVSGTYEQYF. Written as DNA, the CDR3 is TGTGCCACAGTGAGCGGGACCTACGAGCAGTACTTC.

V usage is TRBV10-3 and J usage is TRBJ2-3, with 10 bases that match TRBD1. Losses at the gene ends were 5 bases for V and 0 bases for J; bases not matched to a gene: 2. Germline CDR1 is ENHRY and CDR2 is SYGVKD. This CDR3 is 15 amino acids long. CDR3 in DNA: TGTGCCATCAGTAGACAGGGGGCGAGCACAGATACGCAGTATTTT. This encodes CAISRQGASTDTQYF.

The V call is TRBV10-3, the J call TRBJ2-2; TRBD1 matches 7 bases. This CDR3 region has 16 residues. Germline V CDR1 and CDR2: ENHRY, SYGVKD. The ends lost 4 bases at V and 2 bases at J; junction bases unmatched: 7. In nucleotides, the CDR3 is TGTGCCATCAGTGGAGGCCAGGGGGTCAACACCGGGGAGCTGTTTTTT. Translating it yields CAISGGQGVNTGELFF.

The chain is built from TRBV5-1 and TRBJ2-7; TRBD2 is a possible D gene (6 bases). Germline CDR1 and CDR2: SGHRS and YFSETQ. The V end lost 3 bases, the J end lost 6 bases, and 19 bases lay between the germline ends. The CDR3 runs to 15 residues. In DNA form, the CDR3 reads TGCGCCAGCAGCTCGGGACTCCCCGCGGGTATCGAGCAGTACTTC. Its translation is CASSSGLPAGIEQYF.

This clone was counted a single time. This chain connects TRBV19 to TRBJ1-6; 9 bases agree with TRBD1. J was trimmed by 8 bases and V by 6 bases; bases with no gene match: 8. Germline lookup yields CDR1 LNHDA and CDR2 SQIVND (reference sequence). This CDR3 is 15 amino acids long. The CDR3 bases are TGTGCCAGTAGCCCACAGGGGGCCTACGATTCACCCCTCCACTTT. It translates to CASSPQGAYDSPLHF.

CDR3 nucleotides: TGTGCCAGCAGCTCCTGGACTAGCGGTCCTAAGACCCAGTACTTC. This gives the protein CASSSWTSGPKTQYF. The chain links TRBV7-2 to TRBJ2-5; TRBD2 matches at 10 bases. Germline assignment: CDR1 SGHTA and CDR2 FQGNSA. With V trimmed by 4 bases and J by 6 bases, 8 bases remained unmatched. This CDR3 spans 15 amino acids.

This clone was found a few times. The V and J genes are TRBV7-2 and TRBJ1-4; 9 bases are shared with TRBD1. The germline V gene has CDR1 SGHTA and CDR2 FQGNSA. There are 15 residues in the CDR3. After removal of 1 base from V and 7 bases from J, the junction contained 4 bases not matched to a gene. The CDR3 nucleotides are TGTGCCAGCAGCTTAGACAGGGGGCGCGGTGAAAAACTGTTTTTT. Amino acids: CASSLDRGRGEKLFF.

The rearrangement links TRBV6-5 to TRBJ1-5; D is undetermined. Trimming cost V 10 bases and J 1 base, with 14 bases left between them. This CDR3 is 14 amino acids long. Germline lookup yields CDR1 MNHEY and CDR2 SVGAGI. The CDR3 protein is CATFFAGSNQPQHF. As DNA, the CDR3 is TGTGCCACATTCTTCGCCGGGAGCAATCAGCCCCAGCATTTT.

The chain employs TRBV28 and TRBJ2-5; tentative D call: TRBD2 (6 bases). Germline-derived CDR1 and CDR2 are MDHEN and SYDVKM. V lost 2 bases, J lost 4 bases, and 14 bases lay in between. There are 15 residues in the CDR3. The CDR3 coding sequence is TGTGCCAGCAGTTTAGGGTCGGGGGTCGCAGAGACCCAGTACTTC. Translation gives CASSLGSGVAETQYF.